The table lists the clone carrying this T cell receptor (beta chain) with a count of one. Its matching antigen is unknown. The template for TCR beta VDJ and CDR3 sequence profiling was genomic DNA. TCRdb redid the calling of the reads with MiXCR, one entry per CDR3 protein. The sample shows 95,000 to 150,000 distinct CDR3 sequences, 50% to 60% of them seen only once. Germline values: CDR1 SGHVS, CDR2 FNYEAQ. CDR3 length equals 12 residues. Trimming took 5 bases from V and 4 from J, leaving 9 bases between them. Patients chosen for sequencing had shown CD8+CD57+ cell expansion by flow cytometry. These data come from a study of CD8+CD57+ T cells in acquired aplastic anemia. General study findings and limits: Patients shared 25 to 35 CD8+ CDR3 sequences with controls.

The chain combines TRBV7-6 with TRBJ2-7; the D gene is possibly TRBD2 (5 bases). The clonotype originates from a human donor with aplastic anemia. The sequencing input was sorted CD4+, CD8+, or CD8+CD57+ T cells (not recorded which) from PBMCs. This chain's CDR3 is CASSEGGYEQYF. CDR3 bases: TGTGCCAGCAGCGAGGGCGGGTACGAGCAGTACTTC. Full variable domain (rest looked up from reference TRBV7-6 and TRBJ2-7): GAGVSQSPRYKVTKRGQDVALRCDPISGHVSLYWYRQALGQGPEFLTYFNYEAQQDKSGLPNDRFSAERPEGSISTLTIQRTEQRDSAMYRCASSEGGYEQYFGPGTRLTVT.